This TCR beta chain was profiled in a study of Tregs in tolerant kidney transplant recipients. The protocol was immunoSEQ multiplex PCR, while the TCRdb copy is restricted to in-frame clones and leaves out a portion. The sample has more than 60,000 clones; 70% to 90% are singletons. The germline V gene has CDR1 SGHRS and CDR2 YFSETQ. The CDR3 sequence is 14 residues long. Trimming took off 7 bases at V and 4 bases at J, with 16 bases between the two ends. CD4+CD25+CD127- Tregs, CD4+CD25- non-Tregs, CD4 and CD8 cells were sorted. V and J are TRBV5-1 and TRBJ2-3; D is possibly TRBD1 or TRBD2 (5 bases each). The sequence derives from a human donor who received a combined kidney and bone marrow transplant. This material consisted of Tregs from blood, taken before the transplant. This CDR3 is CASSPTVGPDTQYF. In DNA, the CDR3 is TGCGCCAGCTCCCCAACGGTGGGACCAGATACGCAGTATTTT.